This T cell receptor beta chain was profiled in a study of beta chain features in type 1 diabetes (dated by TCRdb to between 2018 and 2020). Turning to the overall study: No differences in mean age, gender distribution, total cell number or subset yield were found between patients and healthy donors. A total of roughly 98,000,000 sorted cells were examined across all samples, and a strong correlation was observed between cell number per subset and RNA yield. The study compared TCRB repertoires of sorted circulating CD4+ T cell subsets between recently diagnosed type 1 diabetes patients and matched healthy donors. Regulatory and stem cell-like memory subsets were obtained from only 8 patients and roughly 8 healthy donors, while naive and central memory subsets were obtained from all 30 or so donors. Results the study describes overall, beyond this receptor: Sequencing cDNA rather than genomic DNA could over-represent highly expressing activated cells, although activation and CD3 levels did not differ between groups. Naive, central memory and regulatory TCRB repertoires appeared to be more similar among patients than among healthy donors. In all four CD4+ subsets, TCRB CDR3 length was moderately but significantly shorter in type 1 diabetes patients. Because the HLA sub-analyses included only small numbers of individuals, any influence of HLA type on TCRB rearrangement was left unresolved. Patients with type 1 diabetes made fewer insertions and deleted more nucleotides at VDJ recombination sites, implying thymic rearrangement abnormalities. PCR might favor shorter templates, but patient and control samples were amplified and corrected together, so any skew would affect both groups equally.

Each donor gave one peripheral blood draw, averaging approximately 0.11 L, which was collected into heparinised tubes. A BD FACSAria II and a panel including CD45RO, CCR7, CD25, CD127, CD95 and CD27 were used to sort naive, central memory, regulatory and stem cell-like memory CD4+ T cells. All sorted populations exceeded 95% purity. PBMCs were isolated right away by Lymphoprep density gradient centrifugation and were stained directly, without culture. So that batch effects would be minimized, each experiment stained and sorted samples in pairs, pairing one healthy donor with one patient. Remarks on this clone: Its antigen remains unidentified. No much larger clone exists at a distance of one base, and base qualities are not known.

All of the isolated RNA was reverse transcribed with the High Capacity cDNA Reverse Transcription Kit, so expressed TCRB transcripts were sequenced. Deep immunoSEQ sequencing was applied to naive, central memory and regulatory T cell samples, giving an average of roughly 3.3 million total reads per sample. Sorted cells were lysed in RLT buffer, and RNA was extracted using DNase-treated RNeasy Micro or Mini kits according to cell number. Each cell subset was processed separately to prevent cross-contamination, with patient and healthy donor samples processed together. TCRB sequences were amplified from cDNA with the immunoSEQ multiplex PCR, producing 87-bp fragments spanning the CDR3 region. The amplicons were sequenced using the Illumina HiSeq platform. The study's processing was this. PCR bias was computationally corrected using synthetic template baselines, reads within Hamming distance 2 were collapsed, and singletons that could not be merged were discarded. Reads were aligned against IMGT to assign V, D and J genes, CDR3 length and insertions or deletions at six rearrangement sites. Clonotype counts were normalized to sorted cell number within each subset before computing true diversity and Gini coefficients with the tcR R package. Repertoire sharing was quantified using the overlap coefficient calculated on TCRB nucleotide sequences. As a proxy for the pre-selection repertoire, out-of-frame TCRB sequences from naive cells were analyzed. The table comes from immuneACCESS by way of TCRdb, which keeps in-frame sequences with V and J called. Part of the clones is missing from these tables; in studies checked, under half for an unresolved V gene and the rest for unknown reasons. The V and J calls and clone size were taken over from that table, and D and trimming were inferred from the DNA. The sample data list about 450,000 clones, and roughly an eighth of these were observed just once. Approximately 0.05% of the sample rests with the top ten.

This TCR was sampled from a woman under 30 in good health. Input material: naive CD4+ T cells from blood. In the paper's terms, the cell subset or site label means: true naive CD4+ T cells.

The DNA is as follows: TGTGCCAGCAGCTTGGTAGCAGGGTTCGCAGATACGCAGTATTTT. Its protein is CASSLVAGFADTQYF. The chain is made from TRBV5-4 and TRBJ2-3; the D region possibly corresponds to TRBD1 (5 bases align). The CDR3, from cysteine to phenylalanine, totals 15 residues. The CDR3 DNA has 45 bases and is translated from base 1. From the germline V gene (reference sequence), CDR1 is SGHNT and CDR2 is YYREEE. Cut back by 0 bases and 4 bases, the V and J ends lie 12 bases apart.